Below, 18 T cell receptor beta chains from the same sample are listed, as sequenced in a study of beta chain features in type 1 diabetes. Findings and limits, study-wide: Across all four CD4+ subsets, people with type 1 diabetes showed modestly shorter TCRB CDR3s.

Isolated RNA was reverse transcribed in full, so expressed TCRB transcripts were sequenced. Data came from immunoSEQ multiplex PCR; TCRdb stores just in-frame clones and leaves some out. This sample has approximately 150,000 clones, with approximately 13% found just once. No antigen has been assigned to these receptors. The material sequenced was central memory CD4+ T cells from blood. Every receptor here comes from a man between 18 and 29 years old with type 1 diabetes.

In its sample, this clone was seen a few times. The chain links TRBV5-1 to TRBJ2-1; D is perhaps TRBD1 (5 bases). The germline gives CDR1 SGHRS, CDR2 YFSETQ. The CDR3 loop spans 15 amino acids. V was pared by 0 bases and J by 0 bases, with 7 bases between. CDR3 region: CASSLEGSSYNEQFF. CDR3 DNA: TGCGCCAGCAGCTTGGAGGGGTCCTCCTACAATGAGCAGTTCTTC.

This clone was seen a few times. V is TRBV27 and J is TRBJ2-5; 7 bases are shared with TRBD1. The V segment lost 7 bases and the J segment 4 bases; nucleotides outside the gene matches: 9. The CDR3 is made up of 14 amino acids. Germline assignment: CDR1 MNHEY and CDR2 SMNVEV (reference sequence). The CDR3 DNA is TGTGCCAGCAAGAGGCAGGGGGTTCGAGAGACCCAGTACTTC. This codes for CASKRQGVRETQYF.

For the CDR3, the DNA is TGTGCCTGGAGGTCGAACACTGAAGCTTTCTTT. Its protein product is CAWRSNTEAFF. J is TRBJ1-1 and V is TRBV30; D is uncertain. The CDR3 loop spans 11 amino acids. Deletions cut 3 bases from V and 1 base from J, with 3 bases between. CDR1 and CDR2 (germline): GTSNPN, SVGIG (reference sequence).

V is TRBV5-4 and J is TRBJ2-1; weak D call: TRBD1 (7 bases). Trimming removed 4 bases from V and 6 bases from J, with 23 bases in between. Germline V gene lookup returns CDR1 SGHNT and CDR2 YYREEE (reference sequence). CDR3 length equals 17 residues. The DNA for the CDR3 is TGTGCCAGCAGCGGAGGGTATAGGGGGCGCGTGACCAATGAGCAGTTCTTC. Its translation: CASSGGYRGRVTNEQFF.

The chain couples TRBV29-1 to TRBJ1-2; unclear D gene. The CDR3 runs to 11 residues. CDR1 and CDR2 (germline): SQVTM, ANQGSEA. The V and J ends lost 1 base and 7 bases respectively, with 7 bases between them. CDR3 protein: CSVEAGGGYTF. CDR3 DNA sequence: TGCAGCGTTGAAGCGGGAGGTGGCTACACCTTC.

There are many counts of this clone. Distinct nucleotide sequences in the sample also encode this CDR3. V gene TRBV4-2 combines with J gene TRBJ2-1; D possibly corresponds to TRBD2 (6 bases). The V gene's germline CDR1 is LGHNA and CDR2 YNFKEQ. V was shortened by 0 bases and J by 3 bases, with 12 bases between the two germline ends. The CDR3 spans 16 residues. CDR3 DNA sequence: TGTGCCAGCAGCCAAGACAGAGGCGGGAACTACAATGAGCAGTTCTTC. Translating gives CASSQDRGGNYNEQFF.

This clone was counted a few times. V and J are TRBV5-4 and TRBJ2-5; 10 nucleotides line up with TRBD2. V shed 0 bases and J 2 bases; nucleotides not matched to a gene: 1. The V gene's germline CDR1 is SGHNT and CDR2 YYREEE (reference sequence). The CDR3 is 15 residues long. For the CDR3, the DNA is TGTGCCAGCAGCTTGGCACTAGCGGGGCAAGAGACCCAGTACTTC. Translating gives CASSLALAGQETQYF.

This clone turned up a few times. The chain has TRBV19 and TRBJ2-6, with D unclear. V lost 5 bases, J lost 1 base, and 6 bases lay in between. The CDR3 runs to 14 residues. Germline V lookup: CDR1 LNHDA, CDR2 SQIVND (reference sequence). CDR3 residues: CASSSQSGANVLTF. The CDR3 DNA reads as TGTGCCAGTAGTTCACAGTCTGGGGCCAACGTCCTGACTTTC.

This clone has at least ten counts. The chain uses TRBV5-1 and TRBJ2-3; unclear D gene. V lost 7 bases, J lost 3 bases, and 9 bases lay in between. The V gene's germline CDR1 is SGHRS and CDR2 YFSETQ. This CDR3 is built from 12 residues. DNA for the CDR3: TGCGCCAGCGGTAAGGTGACAGATACGCAGTATTTT. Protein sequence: CASGKVTDTQYF. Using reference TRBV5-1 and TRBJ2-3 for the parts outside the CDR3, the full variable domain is KAGVTQTPRYLIKTRGQQVTLSCSPISGHRSVSWYQQTPGQGLQFLFEYFSETQRNKGNFPGRFSGRQFSNSRSEMNVSTLELGDSALYLCASGKVTDTQYFGPGTRLTVL.

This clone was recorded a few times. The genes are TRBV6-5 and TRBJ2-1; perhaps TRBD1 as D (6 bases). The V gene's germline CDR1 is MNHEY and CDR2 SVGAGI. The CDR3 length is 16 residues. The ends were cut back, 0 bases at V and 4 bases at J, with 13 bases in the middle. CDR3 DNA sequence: TGTGCCAGCAGTTACTCTCCCAGGGGAACTTACAATGAGCAGTTCTTC. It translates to CASSYSPRGTYNEQFF.

Here the CDR3 reads CASSVRGSTNEKLFF. The CDR3 DNA is TGTGCCAGCAGCGTCCGGGGGAGTACTAATGAAAAACTGTTTTTT. The J gene is TRBJ1-4, the V gene TRBV9; D may be TRBD1 (5 bases). The V gene lost 2 bases and the J gene lost 2 bases, with 10 bases spanning the gap. The CDR3 is made up of 15 amino acids. Germline CDR1 SGDLS, CDR2 YYNGEE.

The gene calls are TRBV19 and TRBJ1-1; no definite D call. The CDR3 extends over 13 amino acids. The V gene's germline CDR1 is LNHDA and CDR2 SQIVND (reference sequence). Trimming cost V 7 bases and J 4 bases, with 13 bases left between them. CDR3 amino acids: CASNRGISTEAFF. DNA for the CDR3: TGTGCCAGTAATCGGGGAATTAGCACTGAAGCTTTCTTT.

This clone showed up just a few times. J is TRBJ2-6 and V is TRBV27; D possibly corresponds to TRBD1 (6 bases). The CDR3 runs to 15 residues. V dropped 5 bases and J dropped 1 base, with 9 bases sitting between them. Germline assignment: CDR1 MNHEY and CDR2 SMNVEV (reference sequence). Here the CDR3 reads CASSNRVSGANVLTF. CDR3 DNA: TGTGCCAGCAGTAACAGGGTTTCTGGGGCCAACGTCCTGACTTTC.

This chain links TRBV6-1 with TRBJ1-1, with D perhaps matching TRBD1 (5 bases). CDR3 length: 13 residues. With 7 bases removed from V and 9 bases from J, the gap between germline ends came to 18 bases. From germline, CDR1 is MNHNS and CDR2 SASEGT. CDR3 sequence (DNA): TGTGCCAGCATCTTCATGAGGGGCGGGCAAGCTTTCTTT. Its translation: CASIFMRGGQAFF.

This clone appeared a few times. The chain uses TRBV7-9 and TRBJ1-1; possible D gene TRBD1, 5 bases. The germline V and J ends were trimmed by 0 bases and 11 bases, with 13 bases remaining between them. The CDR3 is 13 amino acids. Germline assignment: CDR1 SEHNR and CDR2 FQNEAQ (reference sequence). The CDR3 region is CASSLAGQGPAFF. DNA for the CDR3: TGTGCCAGCAGCTTAGCAGGGCAGGGCCCGGCTTTCTTT.

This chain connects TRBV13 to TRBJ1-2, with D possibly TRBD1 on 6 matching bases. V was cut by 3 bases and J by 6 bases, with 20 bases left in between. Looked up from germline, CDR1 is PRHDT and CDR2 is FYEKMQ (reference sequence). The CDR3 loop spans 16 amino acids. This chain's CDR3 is CASSFGTSKVGHGYTF. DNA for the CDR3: TGTGCCAGCAGCTTCGGGACATCTAAGGTTGGCCATGGCTACACCTTC.

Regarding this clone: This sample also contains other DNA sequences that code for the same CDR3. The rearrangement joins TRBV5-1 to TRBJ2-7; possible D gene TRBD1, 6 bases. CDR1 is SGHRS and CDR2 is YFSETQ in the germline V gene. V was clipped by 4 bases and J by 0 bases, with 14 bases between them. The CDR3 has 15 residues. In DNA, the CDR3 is TGCGCCAGCAGCCTCGGTCAGGGGTTCTCCTACGAGCAGTACTTC. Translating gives CASSLGQGFSYEQYF.

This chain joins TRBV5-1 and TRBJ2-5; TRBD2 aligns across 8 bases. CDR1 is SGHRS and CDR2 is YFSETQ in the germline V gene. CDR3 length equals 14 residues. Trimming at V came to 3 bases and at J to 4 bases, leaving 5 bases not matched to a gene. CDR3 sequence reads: CASSSSGGRETQYF. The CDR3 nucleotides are TGCGCCAGCAGCTCCAGCGGGGGTAGAGAGACCCAGTACTTC. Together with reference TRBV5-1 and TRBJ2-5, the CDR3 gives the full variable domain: KAGVTQTPRYLIKTRGQQVTLSCSPISGHRSVSWYQQTPGQGLQFLFEYFSETQRNKGNFPGRFSGRQFSNSRSEMNVSTLELGDSALYLCASSSSGGRETQYFGPGTRLLVL.